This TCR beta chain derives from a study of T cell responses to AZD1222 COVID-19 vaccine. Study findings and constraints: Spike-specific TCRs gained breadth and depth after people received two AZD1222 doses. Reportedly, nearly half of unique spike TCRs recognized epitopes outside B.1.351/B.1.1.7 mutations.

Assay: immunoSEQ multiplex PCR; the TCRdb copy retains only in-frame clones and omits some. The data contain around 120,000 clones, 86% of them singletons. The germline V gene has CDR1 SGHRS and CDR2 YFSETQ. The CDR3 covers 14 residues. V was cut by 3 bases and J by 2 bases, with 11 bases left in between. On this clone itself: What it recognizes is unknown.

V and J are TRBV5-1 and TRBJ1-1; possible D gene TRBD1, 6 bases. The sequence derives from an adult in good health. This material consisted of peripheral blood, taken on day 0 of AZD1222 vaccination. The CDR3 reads CASSSGTTNTEAFF. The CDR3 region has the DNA TGCGCCAGCAGCTCGGGGACAACAAACACTGAAGCTTTCTTT.